This T cell receptor (beta chain) came from a study of blood T cell repertoires in COVID-19. Germline V gene lookup returns CDR1 MNHNY and CDR2 SVGAGI (reference sequence). The CDR3 spans 13 residues. V lost 5 bases to trimming and J lost 5 bases; unmatched junction nucleotides: 5. In the original processing: Amplification of reference gene primers was used by the study to estimate nucleated cell counts. TCRdb keeps only in-frame clones here, not all; method: immunoSEQ multiplex PCR. Clonal size and the V and J genes are those of that table, whereas D and trimming came from the DNA. The sample gives 150,000 to 200,000 clones, over 75% of which show up once; 11% is in the top ten. This clone was found many times.

The J gene is TRBJ1-2, the V gene TRBV6-6, with 7 bases matching TRBD1. Sequenced: peripheral blood. The receptor's source is a man between 60 and 70 years old with active or convalescent COVID-19. CDR3 sequence reads: CASSTDREYGYTF. The CDR3 DNA reads as TGTGCCAGCAGTACAGACAGGGAATATGGCTACACCTTC.